This is a list of T cell receptor beta chains from one sample in a study of T cell responses to AZD1222 COVID-19 vaccine. The repertoire was sequenced with immunoSEQ multiplex PCR; TCRdb's copy has only in-frame clones and lacks some. This sample carries more than 120,000 clones, 90% of them seen once, and the ten largest clones take roughly 1.7%. The sample in question was peripheral blood, obtained 28 days after the second AZD1222 dose. The receptors originated from an adult who received the AZD1222 COVID-19 vaccine. The CDR3 runs from the conserved cysteine through the conserved F or W. The order of the fields is J gene, V gene, clone size, D gene, CDR3 DNA, CDR3 protein. D genes are given only for firm matches. Clone size is not always given. Where it is, it says once, few, many or a class for expanded clones.

>TRBJ2-2|TRBV3-1/TRBV3-2|.|.
TGTGCCAGCAGCCCCTTCCCGGAGAAGCTGTTTTTT
CASSPFPEKLFF
>TRBJ1-1|TRBV7-2|.|TRBD1
TGTGCCAGCAGAGGGACAGCCACCCTATATGAAGCTTTCTTT
CASRGTATLYEAFF
>TRBJ2-1|TRBV10-3|.|TRBD1
TGTGCCATCAGTGAGACAAAGACAGGGCTCAATGAGCAGTTCTTC
CAISETKTGLNEQFF
>TRBJ1-1|TRBV11-2|.|TRBD1
TGTGCCAGCAGCCCACGGACAGGGTCCGTTAGGGCTGAAGCTTTCTTT
CASSPRTGSVRAEAFF
>TRBJ1-1|TRBV19|.|.
TGTGCCAGTAGGCTTACAGCGAACACTGAAGCTTTCTTT
CASRLTANTEAFF
>TRBJ2-3|TRBV10-3|.|TRBD1
TGTGCCATCAGTGGACAGGGAGGCACAGATACGCAGTATTTT
CAISGQGGTDTQYF
>TRBJ2-5|TRBV24-1|.|.
TGTGCCACCAGTGATTCTGGGGGTAGAGGAGAGACCCAGTACTTC
CATSDSGGRGETQYF
>TRBJ1-5|TRBV7-6|.|TRBD1
TGTGCCAGCAGCTCGGGGACAGGGGAGGGTCAGCCCCAGCATTTT
CASSSGTGEGQPQHF
>TRBJ2-2|TRBV19|.|.
TGTGCCGTGGGCAGGGGCTCCGGGGAGCTGTTTTTT
CAVGRGSGELFF
>TRBJ2-2|TRBV6-5|.|.
TGTGCCAGCAGTTTCGGGACTTCCACCGGGGAGCTGTTTTTT
CASSFGTSTGELFF
>TRBJ1-1|TRBV28|once|.
TGTGCCAGCAGTGTCCCCCCTAGGACTGAAGCTTTCTTT
CASSVPPRTEAFF
>TRBJ2-7|TRBV30|.|TRBD2
TGTGCCTGGAGTGAGGGGACTAGCTCCTACGAGCAGTACTTC
CAWSEGTSSYEQYF
>TRBJ1-5|TRBV14|.|.
TGTGCCAGCAGCCAAAGCGGGAGCAATCAGCCCCAGCATTTT
CASSQSGSNQPQHF
>TRBJ2-1|TRBV5-4|.|.
TGTGCCAGCAGCGCCCGACAGATGACCTACAATGAGCAGTTCTTC
CASSARQMTYNEQFF
>TRBJ1-3|TRBV5-5|.|TRBD1
TGTGCCAGCAGCTTTTTCCTCCGGGACAGCATCTCTGGAAACACCATATATTTT
CASSFFLRDSISGNTIYF
>TRBJ2-6|TRBV11-2|.|TRBD1
TGTGCCAGCAGCTCAACAAAGGGACAGGGACACTCTGGGGCCAACGTCCTGACTTTC
CASSSTKGQGHSGANVLTF
>TRBJ2-2|TRBV3-1/TRBV3-2|.|.
TGTGCCAGCAGCCAAGCGGGCGGGGTAAGGACCGGGGAGCTGTTTTTT
CASSQAGGVRTGELFF
>TRBJ1-1|TRBV6-5|.|TRBD1
TGTGCCAGCAGTTACTCCGGACAGGGGAACACTGAAGCTTTCTTT
CASSYSGQGNTEAFF
>TRBJ2-1|TRBV25-1|once|.
TGTGCCAGTAGGGGGGAGAACAATGAGCAGTTCTTC
CASRGENNEQFF
>TRBJ2-1|TRBV6-2/TRBV6-3|.|TRBD2
TGTGCCAGCAGTTACTCATCGAGGCTAGCGGGCGATGAGCAGTTCTTC
CASSYSSRLAGDEQFF
>TRBJ1-1|TRBV27|.|TRBD1
TGTGCCAGCAGTTTATGGACAGGGGGGGAAGCTTTCTTT
CASSLWTGGEAFF
>TRBJ1-1|TRBV12-5|few|.
TGTGCTAGTTCTGGTGGGATGAACACTGAAGCTTTCTTT
CASSGGMNTEAFF
>TRBJ2-1|TRBV7-2|.|TRBD2
TGTGCCAGCAGCCCGGGACTAGCGGGAGTATATGGGATGAGGAATGAGCAGTTCTTC
CASSPGLAGVYGMRNEQFF
>TRBJ2-7|TRBV6-4|.|.
TGTGCCAGTCCCTACCTCGCGGGCCAGCGCTACGAGCAGTACTTC
CASPYLAGQRYEQYF
>TRBJ2-2|TRBV29-1|.|TRBD2
TGCAGCGTCGGTAGCGGGAGTTTTGATACCGGGGAGCTGTTTTTT
CSVGSGSFDTGELFF
>TRBJ1-4|TRBV4-3|.|TRBD1
TGCGCCAGCAGCGAACAGGGGGTTAATGAAAAACTGTTTTTT
CASSEQGVNEKLFF
>TRBJ2-5|TRBV10-3|few|.
TGTGCCATCAGTGAGTGGTCCTCCCGAGAGACCCAGTACTTC
CAISEWSSRETQYF
>TRBJ2-7|TRBV9|.|TRBD1
TGTGCCAGCAGCGTAATGGACAGGGGCCTCGAGCAGTACTTC
CASSVMDRGLEQYF
>TRBJ1-5|TRBV9|.|.
TGTGCCAGCAGCGTATCCGGAAGCAATCAGCCCCAGCATTTT
CASSVSGSNQPQHF
>TRBJ1-3|TRBV9|once|.
TGTGCCAGCAGCGTAGACGGGGCCCCTGGGAACACCATATATTTT
CASSVDGAPGNTIYF
>TRBJ1-6|TRBV2|.|.
TGTGCCAGCAGTGAACTCACTGGTAATTCACCCCTCCACTTT
CASSELTGNSPLHF
>TRBJ1-6|TRBV10-3|.|.
TGTGCCATCAGTGAGGGCCCAGGAGGGGATTCACCCCTCCACTTT
CAISEGPGGDSPLHF
>TRBJ2-1|TRBV6-5|.|TRBD1
TGTGCCAGCAGTTATGGGGGGACAGGGGGCTACAATGAGCAGTTCTTC
CASSYGGTGGYNEQFF
>TRBJ1-5|TRBV12-5|once|.
TGTGCTAGTGGTTTGAACGAAATCAAACCCCAGCATTTT
CASGLNEIKPQHF
>TRBJ1-2|TRBV28|.|TRBD1
TGTGCCAGCAGCCCACAGGGGATCCTCCACTATGGCTACACCTTC
CASSPQGILHYGYTF
>TRBJ2-7|TRBV28|.|.
TGTGCCAGCAGTCGGGCCGGGGTGGCATGGAGCTCCTACGAGCAGTACTTC
CASSRAGVAWSSYEQYF
>TRBJ2-5|TRBV7-6|.|.
TGTGCCAGCAGCTTAGAGTGGACTCCCGGAGTGGAGACCCAGTACTTC
CASSLEWTPGVETQYF
>TRBJ1-1|TRBV18|.|.
TGTGCCAGCTCACCGACCGGGGCCCATGAAGCTTTCTTT
CASSPTGAHEAFF
>TRBJ2-3|TRBV7-3|.|TRBD2
TGTGCCAGCAGCTTATTGAAGCGGGGGAGCGATACGCAGTATTTT
CASSLLKRGSDTQYF
>TRBJ2-7|TRBV3-1/TRBV3-2|.|TRBD2
TGTGCCAGCAGCCAGACTAGCGGGAGAGCGTACGAGCAGTACTTC
CASSQTSGRAYEQYF
>TRBJ2-1|TRBV5-1|.|TRBD1
TGCGCCAGCAGCTTCGGACAGGGATCCTACAATGAGCAGTTCTTC
CASSFGQGSYNEQFF
>TRBJ2-5|TRBV19|few|TRBD1
TGTGCCAGTCGAACAACAGGGGGCGGTGAGACCCAGTACTTC
CASRTTGGGETQYF
>TRBJ1-1|TRBV6-1|.|TRBD1
TGTGCCAGCAGTGATGGGACAGGGGGGATTTTTGAAGCTTTCTTT
CASSDGTGGIFEAFF
>TRBJ1-6|TRBV28|.|TRBD1
TGTGCCAGCGGGACAGGGCTCGAACCCCTCCACTTT
CASGTGLEPLHF
>TRBJ1-2|TRBV23-1|.|.
TGCGCCTTCCCCGGCAAAGCGCCGTATGGCTACACCTTC
CAFPGKAPYGYTF
>TRBJ2-5|TRBV19|.|.
TGTGCCAGTAGTATAGCCAGCCCGGGTGGGCGAGAGACCCAGTACTTC
CASSIASPGGRETQYF
>TRBJ1-1|TRBV28|.|.
TGTGCCAGCAGTTTATACCCTGAAGCTTTCTTT
CASSLYPEAFF
>TRBJ1-1|TRBV6-5|.|.
TGTGCCAGCAAATCCGTTTCTGTGAACACTGAAGCTTTCTTT
CASKSVSVNTEAFF
>TRBJ1-1|TRBV11-2|few|.
TGTGCCAGCAGCTTCCCGACGTGGAACACTGAAGCTTTCTTT
CASSFPTWNTEAFF
>TRBJ1-6|TRBV28|.|TRBD1
TGTGCCAGCAGTTTAGGAGGGACAGCGGGGAATTCACCCCTCCACTTT
CASSLGGTAGNSPLHF